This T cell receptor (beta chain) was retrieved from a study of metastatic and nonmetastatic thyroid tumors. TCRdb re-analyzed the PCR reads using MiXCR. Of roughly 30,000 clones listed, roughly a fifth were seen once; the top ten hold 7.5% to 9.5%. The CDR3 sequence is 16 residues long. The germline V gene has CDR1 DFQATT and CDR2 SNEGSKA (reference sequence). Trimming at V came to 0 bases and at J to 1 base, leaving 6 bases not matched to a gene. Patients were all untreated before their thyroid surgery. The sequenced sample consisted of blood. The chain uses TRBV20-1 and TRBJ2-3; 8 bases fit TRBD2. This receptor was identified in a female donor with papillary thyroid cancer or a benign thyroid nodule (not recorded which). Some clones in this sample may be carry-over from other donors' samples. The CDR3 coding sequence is TGCAGTGCTAGAGAAGGGGCGGGGGGCCGCACAGATACGCAGTATTTT. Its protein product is CSAREGAGGRTDTQYF.